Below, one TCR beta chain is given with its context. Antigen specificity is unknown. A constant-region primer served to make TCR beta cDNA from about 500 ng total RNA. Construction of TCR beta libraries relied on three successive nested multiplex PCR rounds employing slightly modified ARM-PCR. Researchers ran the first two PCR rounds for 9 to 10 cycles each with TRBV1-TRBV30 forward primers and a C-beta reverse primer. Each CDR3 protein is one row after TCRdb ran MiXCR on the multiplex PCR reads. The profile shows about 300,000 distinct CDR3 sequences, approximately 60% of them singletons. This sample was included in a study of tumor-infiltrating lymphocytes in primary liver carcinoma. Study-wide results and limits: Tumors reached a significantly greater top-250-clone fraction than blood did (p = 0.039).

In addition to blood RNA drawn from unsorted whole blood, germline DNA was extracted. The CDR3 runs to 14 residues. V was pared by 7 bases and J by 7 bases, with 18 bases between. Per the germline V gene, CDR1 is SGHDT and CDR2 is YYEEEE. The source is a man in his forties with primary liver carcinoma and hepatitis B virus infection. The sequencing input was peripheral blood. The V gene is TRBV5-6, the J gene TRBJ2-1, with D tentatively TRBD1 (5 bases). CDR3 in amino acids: CASHPPYQGNEQFF. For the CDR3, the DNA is TGTGCCAGCCACCCCCCATATCAGGGAAATGAGCAGTTCTTC.